Each of the 14 T cell receptor beta chains below was sequenced from the same sample in a study of CD8 T cells in ankylosing spondylitis (dated by TCRdb to the late 2010s). The protocol used for the library was 5' RACE. The sequencing machine was an Illumina HiSeq 2500. TCRdb reran the public reads through fastp at Q25 and MiXCR, keeping productive beta chains. CDR3 protein duplicates are merged, each entry listing the most common genes and DNA. Within this sample are over 75,000 distinct CDR3 sequences, with about 9% of them counted one time only. Approximately 5.5% of the sample goes to the ten largest clones. Sequenced sample: blood, either unsorted or a sorted T cell fraction (not recorded which). These receptors originate from a male donor with ankylosing spondylitis or in good health (not recorded which).

This clonotype was picked up many times. This chain joins TRBV29-1 and TRBJ2-3; D perhaps matches TRBD1 (5 bases). The germline V gene encodes CDR1 SQVTM and CDR2 ANQGSEA. The CDR3 runs 11 residues. V lost 7 bases and J 5 bases, leaving 10 bases between the germline ends. CDR3: CSALGEDTQYF. CDR3 DNA: TGCAGCGCCCTAGGGGAAGATACGCAGTATTTT.

At least ten counts were recorded for this clonotype. The genes are TRBV20-1 and TRBJ1-2, with D possibly TRBD1 on 5 matching bases. This CDR3 is built from 14 residues. The V end lost 2 bases, the J end lost 2 bases, and 12 bases lay between the germline ends. Germline V gives CDR1 DFQATT, CDR2 SNEGSKA (reference sequence). In nucleotides, the CDR3 is TGCAGTGCTAGACCTTGGCAGGGAAACTATGGCTACACCTTC. Translation gives CSARPWQGNYGYTF.

This clonotype turned up a few times. V is TRBV10-3 and J is TRBJ1-5; 12 bases are a match to TRBD1. The length of the CDR3 is 13 residues. Germline-derived CDR1 and CDR2 are ENHRY and SYGVKD. Losses at the gene ends were 10 bases for V and 6 bases for J; bases not matched to a gene: 4. The CDR3 DNA is TGTGCCAGCGGGACAGGGGGCTCTCAGCCCCAGCATTTT. It is translated as CASGTGGSQPQHF.

This clonotype came up many times. V gene TRBV5-1 combines with J gene TRBJ2-1, with TRBD1 identical over 7 bases. V was pared by 0 bases and J by 13 bases, with 7 bases of the junction left unmatched. The length of the CDR3 is 13 residues. Germline values: CDR1 SGHRS, CDR2 YFSETQ. The CDR3, as DNA: TGCGCCAGCAGCTTGGACAGGGGAGCAATCCAGTTCTTC. As protein: CASSLDRGAIQFF.

This clonotype showed up many times. The rearrangement links TRBV20-1 to TRBJ2-2; tentatively, D is TRBD1 (6 bases). CDR1 is DFQATT, CDR2 SNEGSKA, per germline (reference sequence). Trimming took 1 base from V and 4 from J, leaving 16 bases between them. This CDR3 comprises 16 residues. CDR3 sequence reads: CSARATRGSGTGELFF. The CDR3 DNA is TGCAGTGCTAGAGCAACCAGGGGTTCGGGCACCGGGGAGCTGTTTTTT.

This clonotype was detected a few times. The V gene is TRBV11-2, the J gene TRBJ1-2; D may be TRBD1 (6 bases). This CDR3 has 14 amino acids. CDR1 is SGHAT, CDR2 FQNNGV, per germline. V lost 5 bases, J lost 2 bases, and 12 bases lay in between. CDR3 nucleotide sequence: TGTGCCAGCAGCCAGGACAGAGTGAACTATGGCTACACCTTC. This encodes CASSQDRVNYGYTF.

This clonotype was seen many times. The rearrangement links TRBV12-3 or TRBV12-4 to TRBJ1-2; D unclear. The CDR3 is 14 amino acids. V lost 1 base to trimming and J lost 5 bases, with 11 bases between them. The CDR3 DNA sequence: TGTGCCAGCAGTTTAGTTTCCTCAAAATATGGCTACACCTTC. Its translation is CASSLVSSKYGYTF.

J is TRBJ2-4 and V is TRBV2; D unresolved. The CDR3 is 17 amino acids. Germline V gene sequence: CDR1 SNHLY, CDR2 FYNNEI. V gave up 1 base and J gave up 1 base, with 14 bases separating them. This CDR3 is CASSEVSAIGAKNIQYF. CDR3 nucleotides: TGTGCCAGCAGTGAAGTCAGTGCGATAGGTGCCAAAAACATTCAGTACTTC.

Of note for this clonotype: At one end the junction does not follow the germline gene, possibly because of a read error. The V call is TRBV6-1, the J call TRBJ2-2; the D gene could be TRBD1 or TRBD2 (5 bases each). Germline CDR1 reads MNHNS; CDR2 reads SASEGT. The CDR3 length is 15 residues. CDR3 region: CASSPTRENTGALFF. CDR3 in DNA: TGTGCCAGCAGTCCGACCAGGGAGAACACCGGGGCGCTGTTTTTT.

This clonotype has a handful of counts. V usage is TRBV3-1 and J usage is TRBJ1-6; TRBD1 is a possible D gene (6 bases). This CDR3 is 14 amino acids long. The V end was cut by 3 bases, the J end by 7 bases, with 10 bases between. Germline lookup yields CDR1 LGHDT and CDR2 YNNKEL (reference sequence). The CDR3 here is CASSQQGQNSPLHF. The CDR3 DNA sequence: TGTGCCAGCAGCCAGCAGGGGCAAAATTCACCCCTCCACTTT.

This clonotype was recorded many times. V gene TRBV23-1 combines with J gene TRBJ2-1; D unclear. TRBV23-1 qualifies as an ORF whose function is uncertain. The CDR3 is 16 residues long. Trimming removed 3 bases at V and 6 bases at J, with 18 bases between. The CDR3 here is CASSQSLVRPPNEQFF. As DNA, the CDR3 is TGCGCCAGCAGTCAGAGTTTAGTGCGGCCTCCCAATGAGCAGTTCTTC.

At least ten counts were recorded for this clonotype. The chain carries TRBV29-1 and TRBJ2-5, with D possibly matching TRBD1 (6 bases). In germline, CDR1 is SQVTM, CDR2 ANQGSEA. Trimming removed 2 bases at V and 5 bases at J, with 18 bases between. The CDR3 runs to 15 residues. CDR3 nucleotides: TGCAGCGTTGAATCTGGGGTCGGGACATTGGAGACCCAGTACTTC. As protein: CSVESGVGTLETQYF.

This clonotype showed up many times. The rearrangement links TRBV20-1 to TRBJ1-1; D possibly corresponds to TRBD1 (6 bases). Germline V lookup: CDR1 DFQATT, CDR2 SNEGSKA (reference sequence). The CDR3 spans 12 residues. Trimming pared 6 bases from V and 8 bases from J, leaving 16 bases between. CDR3 protein: CSAQETGSEAFF. DNA of the CDR3: TGCAGTGCCCAAGAGACAGGATCCGAAGCTTTCTTT.

This clonotype occurred many times. The chain employs TRBV19 and TRBJ2-7; 8 nucleotides match TRBD1. CDR3 length: 12 residues. J lost 3 bases, V lost 9 bases, and 4 bases had no gene match. CDR1 and CDR2 from the germline V gene are LNHDA and SQIVND (reference sequence). CDR3 in amino acids: CASGQGHYEQYF. CDR3 nucleotides: TGTGCCAGCGGACAGGGCCACTACGAGCAGTACTTC.